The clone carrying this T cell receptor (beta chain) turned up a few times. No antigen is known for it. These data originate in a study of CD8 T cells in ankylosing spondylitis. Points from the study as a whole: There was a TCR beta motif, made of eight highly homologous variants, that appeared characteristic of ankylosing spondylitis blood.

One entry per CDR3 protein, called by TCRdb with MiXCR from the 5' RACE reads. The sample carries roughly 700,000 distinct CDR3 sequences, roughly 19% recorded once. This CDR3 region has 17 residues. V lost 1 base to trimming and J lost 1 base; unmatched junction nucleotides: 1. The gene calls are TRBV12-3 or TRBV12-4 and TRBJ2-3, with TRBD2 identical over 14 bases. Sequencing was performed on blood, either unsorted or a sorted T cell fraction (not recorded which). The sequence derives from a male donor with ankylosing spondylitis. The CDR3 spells CASSLGGLAGGTDTQYF. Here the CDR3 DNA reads TGTGCCAGCAGTTTAGGGGGACTAGCGGGGGGCACAGATACGCAGTATTTT.